These 26 T cell receptor beta chains were all obtained from the same sample, sequenced in a study of blood T cell repertoires in COVID-19. Method: immunoSEQ multiplex PCR; TCRdb's copy keeps in-frame clones and lacks some. The sample carries roughly 50,000 clones, roughly 85% recorded once. Sequenced sample: peripheral blood. Every receptor here comes from a human donor in a cohort sampled during active COVID-19.

The CDR3 here is CASSLGGPGTDTQYF. In nucleotides, the CDR3 is TGTGCCAGCAGCTTGGGGGGGCCTGGGACAGATACGCAGTATTTT. The V call is TRBV5-4, the J call TRBJ2-3, with D perhaps TRBD1 (6 bases). The CDR3 loop spans 15 amino acids. Trimming took 0 bases from V and 3 from J, leaving 11 bases between them. Germline CDR1 and CDR2: SGHNT and YYREEE (reference sequence).

This clone has only a few counts. The chain uses TRBV10-1 and TRBJ1-5, with unresolved D. V lost 5 bases and J 5 bases, leaving 10 bases between the germline ends. The CDR3 has 13 residues. Germline CDR1 WNHNN, CDR2 SYGVQD (reference sequence). CDR3: CASSNSADQPQHF. The CDR3 DNA reads TGCGCCAGCAGTAATTCGGCGGATCAGCCCCAGCATTTT.

The J gene is TRBJ2-7, the V gene TRBV10-3, with 7 nucleotides matching TRBD2. Germline loops: CDR1 ENHRY, CDR2 SYGVKD. The CDR3 consists of 14 residues. V was clipped by 0 bases and J by 5 bases; unmatched bases: 4. CDR3 amino acids: CAISESGAGNEQYF. The CDR3, as DNA: TGTGCCATCAGTGAGTCGGGAGCGGGGAACGAGCAGTACTTC.

The chain joins TRBV4-2 to TRBJ1-5; D not resolved. Germline assignment: CDR1 LGHNA and CDR2 YNFKEQ. This CDR3 has 12 residues. V was trimmed by 3 bases and J by 4 bases, leaving 4 bases between them. The CDR3: CASSHINQPQHF. DNA for the CDR3: TGTGCCAGCAGCCACATTAATCAGCCCCAGCATTTT.

V gene TRBV4-1 combines with J gene TRBJ2-1; tentative D call: TRBD2 (5 bases). The V end was cut by 1 base, the J end by 7 bases, with 11 bases between. Germline loops: CDR1 MGHRA, CDR2 YSYEKL. This CDR3 region has 14 residues. CDR3 residues: CASSQGGQNNEQFF. CDR3 DNA: TGCGCCAGCAGCCAAGGAGGGCAGAATAATGAGCAGTTCTTC.

In its sample, this clone was seen a few times. A junction end diverges from the germline sequence, so it may reflect a read error. The chain combines TRBV6-1 with TRBJ1-5; D gene unclear. Germline CDR1 and CDR2: MNHNS and SASEGT. The CDR3 is 15 residues long. The CDR3 nucleotides are TGTGCCAGCAGGGAAGACAACCTGGGAGGTCAGCCCCAGCATTTT. This gives the protein CASREDNLGGQPQHF.

The chain joins TRBV3-1 (or the pseudogene TRBV3-2) to TRBJ1-4, with 7 bases aligning to TRBD1. The length of the CDR3 is 18 residues. With V trimmed by 3 bases and J by 8 bases, 18 bases remained unmatched. The V gene's germline CDR1 is LGHDT and CDR2 YNNKEL (reference sequence). CDR3 nucleotides: TGTGCCAGCAGCCAGGACAAAGACAGGACAGGTCGCCAAGAAAAACTGTTTTTT. This sequence encodes CASSQDKDRTGRQEKLFF.

The genes are TRBV7-9 and TRBJ2-7; 11 bases map to TRBD1. Germline CDR1 SEHNR, CDR2 FQNEAQ (reference sequence). V was pared by 5 bases and J by 2 bases, with 8 bases of the junction left unmatched. The CDR3 runs to 16 residues. CDR3 DNA sequence: TGTGCCAGCAGCGGCCGGGACAGGGGGTTTCCCTACGAGCAGTACTTC. Translation gives CASSGRDRGFPYEQYF.

This chain connects TRBV30 to TRBJ1-2, with a tentative D call TRBD1 (6 bases). This CDR3 comprises 12 residues. V was pared by 2 bases and J by 6 bases, with 10 bases between. Germline V gives CDR1 GTSNPN, CDR2 SVGIG (reference sequence). The chain's CDR3 is CAWSTGRDGYTF. The CDR3 DNA is TGTGCCTGGAGTACAGGGAGGGATGGCTACACCTTC.

The V and J genes are TRBV9 and TRBJ2-7, with D tentatively TRBD1 (5 bases). Germline CDR1 SGDLS, CDR2 YYNGEE. The CDR3 consists of 13 residues. V was trimmed by 5 bases and J by 4 bases, leaving 13 bases between them. This CDR3 is CASSVDTDYEQYF. The CDR3, as DNA: TGTGCCAGCAGTGTGGACACAGATTACGAGCAGTACTTC. Looking up the rest from reference TRBV9 and TRBJ2-7 gives the full variable domain: DSGVTQTPKHLITATGQRVTLRCSPRSGDLSVYWYQQSLDQGLQFLIQYYNGEERAKGNILERFSAQQFPDLHSELNLSSLELGDSALYFCASSVDTDYEQYFGPGTRLTVT.

This clone was observed a few times. The V gene is TRBV7-2, the J gene TRBJ1-2; 7 bases agree with TRBD1. The CDR3 is 16 amino acids. Germline V gene lookup returns CDR1 SGHTA and CDR2 FQGNSA. V was clipped by 0 bases and J by 5 bases; unmatched bases: 9. Written as DNA, the CDR3 is TGTGCCAGCAGCTTAGCGGAGGGGGCGAGAGGTTATGGCTACACCTTC. This translates into CASSLAEGARGYGYTF.

The chain uses TRBV5-6 and TRBJ1-2, with D possibly TRBD1 on 5 matching bases. Trimming stripped 1 base from V and 3 bases from J, with 10 bases between. Germline CDR1 is SGHDT and CDR2 is YYEEEE. The CDR3 runs to 14 residues. The CDR3 region is CASSLYGGDYGYTF. CDR3 coding DNA: TGTGCCAGCAGCTTGTACGGGGGTGACTATGGCTACACCTTC.

The genes are TRBV3-1 (or the pseudogene TRBV3-2) and TRBJ2-1, with D unresolved. Germline V gene data show CDR1 as LGHDT and CDR2 as YNNKEL (reference sequence). Trimming stripped 5 bases from V and 3 bases from J, with 5 bases between. The CDR3 has 12 amino acids. DNA for the CDR3: TGTGCCAGCAGCTCCCGCTACAATGAGCAGTTCTTC. It yields the protein CASSSRYNEQFF.

By share of the sample, this clone is medium-sized. V gene TRBV19 combines with J gene TRBJ1-3, with D possibly being TRBD1 (5 bases). The CDR3 contains 13 residues. The germline V gene encodes CDR1 LNHDA and CDR2 SQIVND (reference sequence). V lost 6 bases to trimming and J lost 6 bases, with 12 bases between them. The CDR3, as DNA: TGTGCCAGTAGGGAGGGGCACGAAAACACCATATATTTT. Amino acids: CASREGHENTIYF.

J is TRBJ1-1 and V is TRBV6-1; no definite D call. The CDR3 is 18 residues long. Germline V gene data show CDR1 as MNHNS and CDR2 as SASEGT. The V end lost 2 bases, the J end lost 1 base, and 20 bases lay between the germline ends. CDR3: CASSESPVVAGSNTEAFF. As DNA, the CDR3 is TGTGCCAGCAGTGAAAGCCCGGTTGTCGCGGGGTCGAACACTGAAGCTTTCTTT.

The table lists this clone with a few counts. The CDR3: CASFSGGAETQYF. CDR3 sequence (DNA): TGTGCCAGCTTCAGCGGGGGGGCCGAGACCCAGTACTTC. The chain employs TRBV2 and TRBJ2-5; TRBD2 aligns across 10 bases. Per germline, CDR1 SNHLY and CDR2 FYNNEI. The CDR3 length is 13 residues. V dropped 8 bases and J dropped 5; count of bases not matched to a gene: 5.

The chain couples TRBV5-8 to TRBJ2-1, with TRBD2 identical over 14 bases. CDR1 is SGHTS and CDR2 is YDEGEE in the germline V gene. The CDR3 loop spans 17 amino acids. Trimming cost V 4 bases and J 4 bases; bases outside gene matches: 7. The CDR3 sequence is CASSPRTSGGPYNEQFF. As DNA, the CDR3 is TGTGCCAGCAGCCCACGGACTAGCGGGGGGCCGTACAATGAGCAGTTCTTC.

Notes on this clone: At one end, the junction sequence differs from germline, possibly due to a read error. The gene calls are TRBV25-1 and TRBJ2-2, with TRBD2 matching 12 bases. This CDR3 contains 16 residues. CDR1 MGHDK and CDR2 SYGVNS come from the germline V gene. DNA for the CDR3: TGTGCCAGCAGTGATGGACTAGCGGGGTACACCGGGGAGCTGCTTTTT. Amino acids: CASSDGLAGYTGELLF.

This sequence joins TRBV5-1 and TRBJ1-1, with 7 positions matching TRBD1. This CDR3 spans 14 amino acids. Germline lookup yields CDR1 SGHRS and CDR2 YFSETQ. J gave up 1 base and V 4 bases, and 4 bases lay outside the gene matches. The CDR3 nucleotides read TGCGCCAGCAGCCCGGGACAGACGAACACTGAAGCTTTCTTT. This encodes CASSPGQTNTEAFF. Drawing the rest from reference TRBV5-1 and TRBJ1-1, the complete variable domain is KAGVTQTPRYLIKTRGQQVTLSCSPISGHRSVSWYQQTPGQGLQFLFEYFSETQRNKGNFPGRFSGRQFSNSRSEMNVSTLELGDSALYLCASSPGQTNTEAFFGQGTRLTVV.

The rearrangement uses TRBV9 and TRBJ1-2, with D tentatively TRBD1 (5 bases). Germline-derived CDR1 and CDR2 are SGDLS and YYNGEE. Trimming removed 1 base from V and 8 bases from J, with 18 bases in between. There are 15 residues in the CDR3. For the CDR3, the DNA is TGTGCCAGCAGCGTAACTTGGGGGGGGACCCAGGGCTACACCTTC. Encoded protein: CASSVTWGGTQGYTF. The full variable domain, with the rest looked up from reference TRBV9 and TRBJ1-2, is DSGVTQTPKHLITATGQRVTLRCSPRSGDLSVYWYQQSLDQGLQFLIQYYNGEERAKGNILERFSAQQFPDLHSELNLSSLELGDSALYFCASSVTWGGTQGYTFGSGTRLTVV.

The V gene is TRBV5-1, the J gene TRBJ1-5; unclear D gene. This CDR3 spans 14 amino acids. Trimming removed 0 bases at V and 5 bases at J, with 9 bases between. Germline CDR1 reads SGHRS; CDR2 reads YFSETQ. The CDR3 is CASSLGGEDQPQHF. The CDR3 nucleotides are TGCGCCAGCAGCTTGGGAGGAGAAGATCAGCCCCAGCATTTT.

The chain uses TRBV6-6 and TRBJ1-2; D unresolved. With 0 bases removed from V and 8 bases from J, the gap between germline ends came to 7 bases. In germline, CDR1 is MNHNY, CDR2 SVGAGI (reference sequence). The length of the CDR3 is 12 residues. CDR3 DNA: TGTGCCAGCAGTTACTCCGGCGGAGGCTACACCTTC. This codes for CASSYSGGGYTF.

This clone appeared once. The chain is built from TRBV19 and TRBJ1-5, with D uncertain. This CDR3 has 12 amino acids. The germline V gene has CDR1 LNHDA and CDR2 SQIVND (reference sequence). The ends were cut back, 5 bases at V and 5 bases at J, with 7 bases in the middle. CDR3 loop: CASSPLDQPQHF. The CDR3 bases are TGTGCCAGTAGTCCCCTTGATCAGCCCCAGCATTTT.

The chain joins TRBV2 to TRBJ2-2; 9 positions agree with TRBD2. In germline, CDR1 is SNHLY, CDR2 FYNNEI. J was trimmed by 1 base and V by 4 bases; bases with no gene match: 1. This CDR3 has 15 residues. CDR3 bases: TGTGCCAGCAGTGGAGCGGGGGGGAACACCGGGGAGCTGTTTTTT. Translating gives CASSGAGGNTGELFF.

The chain carries TRBV5-1 and TRBJ2-4; TRBD1 matches 10 bases. CDR3 length: 17 residues. Germline V CDR1 and CDR2: SGHRS, YFSETQ. V shed 4 bases and J 7 bases; nucleotides not matched to a gene: 14. CDR3 sequence: CASSTIPGQGNGNIQYF. As DNA, the CDR3 is TGCGCCAGCAGCACAATACCGGGACAGGGGAACGGGAACATTCAGTACTTC. Variable domain in full (rest from reference TRBV5-1 and TRBJ2-4): KAGVTQTPRYLIKTRGQQVTLSCSPISGHRSVSWYQQTPGQGLQFLFEYFSETQRNKGNFPGRFSGRQFSNSRSEMNVSTLELGDSALYLCASSTIPGQGNGNIQYFGAGTRLSVL.

The chain carries TRBV19 and TRBJ2-5; D is perhaps TRBD1 (5 bases). V dropped 3 bases and J dropped 5 bases, with 16 bases sitting between them. The CDR3 length is 15 residues. Germline CDR1 LNHDA, CDR2 SQIVND (reference sequence). The CDR3 sequence: CASSMGSQGSETQYF. The CDR3 region has the DNA TGTGCCAGTAGTATGGGTTCTCAGGGATCCGAGACCCAGTACTTC.